This TCR beta chain was captured by sequencing in a study of a mutant IDH1 vaccine in newly diagnosed glioma. About the study: First vaccine doses came 4-6 weeks after radiotherapy alone, or with temozolomide cycles. Every participant had undergone radiotherapy, temozolomide, or both before, and most underwent both. The study held visit V12 at week 35 and visit V13 at week 47.

CDR3 length: 12 amino acids. Germline V lookup: CDR1 MNHNS, CDR2 SASEGT. Trimming shortened V by 7 bases and J by 0 bases, and 6 bases separated the two germline ends. Using immunoSEQ multiplex PCR, the repertoire was profiled, and TCRdb retains in-frame clones only, with some absent. This table holds 53,000 or so clones, roughly 80% found once. Time point described: week 35, safety follow-up. Topical imiquimod accompanied each vaccine dose, which consisted of 300 ug of mutant IDH1 20-mer peptide. For this clone: The antigen remains unidentified.

The J gene is TRBJ1-2, the V gene TRBV6-1; D is undetermined. The TCR originated in a man in his forties with glioma. The sequencing here drew on PBMCs, taken from a glioma patient whose treatment included an IDH1 peptide vaccine. The CDR3 region has the DNA TGTGCCAGCACCTCGTCTAACTATGGCTACACCTTC. Amino acid sequence: CASTSSNYGYTF.